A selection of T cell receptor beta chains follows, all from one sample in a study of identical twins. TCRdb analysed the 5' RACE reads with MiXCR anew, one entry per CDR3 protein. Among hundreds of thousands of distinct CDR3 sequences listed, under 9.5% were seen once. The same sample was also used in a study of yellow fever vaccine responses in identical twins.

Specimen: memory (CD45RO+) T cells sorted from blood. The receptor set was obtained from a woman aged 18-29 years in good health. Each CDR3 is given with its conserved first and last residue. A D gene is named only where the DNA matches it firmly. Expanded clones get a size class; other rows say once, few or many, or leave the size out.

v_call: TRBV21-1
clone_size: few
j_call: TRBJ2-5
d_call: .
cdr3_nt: TGTGCCAGCCGACTAAAGAAAAGGGTGGCCCCTCAAGAGACCCAGTACTTC
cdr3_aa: CASRLKKRVAPQETQYF

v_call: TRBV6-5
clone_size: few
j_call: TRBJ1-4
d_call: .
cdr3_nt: TGTGCCAGCAGTTACTCGGGAGGGACTAATGAAAAACTGTTTTTT
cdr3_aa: CASSYSGGTNEKLFF

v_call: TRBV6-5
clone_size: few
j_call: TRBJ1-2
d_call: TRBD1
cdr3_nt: TGTGCCAGCAGTTATCAGCAGGGGGCTAACTATGGCTACACCTTC
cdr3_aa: CASSYQQGANYGYTF

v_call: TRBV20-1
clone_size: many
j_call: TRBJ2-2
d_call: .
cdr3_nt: TGCAGTGCTAGAGTACAGCAGCAGAACACCGGGGAGCTGTTTTTT
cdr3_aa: CSARVQQQNTGELFF

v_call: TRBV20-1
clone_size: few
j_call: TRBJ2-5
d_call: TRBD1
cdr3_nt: TGCAGTGCTAGACCGGGACAGGGGCTCGCGCAAGAGACCCAGTACTTC
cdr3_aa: CSARPGQGLAQETQYF

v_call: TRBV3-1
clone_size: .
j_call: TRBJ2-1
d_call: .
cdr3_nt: TGTGCCAGCAGCCACCACGGAAGCTCCTACAATGAGCAGTTCTTC
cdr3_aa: CASSHHGSSYNEQFF

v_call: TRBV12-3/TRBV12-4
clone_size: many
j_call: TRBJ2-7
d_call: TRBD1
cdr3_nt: TGTGCCAGCAGTTTGGGCGTTGGGACAGGGGGGAGCTCCTACGAGCAGTACTTC
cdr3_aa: CASSLGVGTGGSSYEQYF

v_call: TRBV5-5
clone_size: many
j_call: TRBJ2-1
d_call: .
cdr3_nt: TGTGCCAGCAGCTTGGTTTACAGACTAGCCTACAATGAGCAGTTCTTC
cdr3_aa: CASSLVYRLAYNEQFF

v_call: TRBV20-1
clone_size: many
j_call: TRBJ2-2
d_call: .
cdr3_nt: TGCAGTGCTAGGGAGGACTCAAGGGCTGCGAACACCGGGGAGCTGTTTTTT
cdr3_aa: CSAREDSRAANTGELFF

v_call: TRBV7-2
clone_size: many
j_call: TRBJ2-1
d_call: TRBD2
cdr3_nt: TGTGCCAGCAGCACGGGACTAGCGGGGGGATCTTACAATGAGCAGTTCTTC
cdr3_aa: CASSTGLAGGSYNEQFF

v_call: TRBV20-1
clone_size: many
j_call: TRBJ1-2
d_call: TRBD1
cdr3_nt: TGCAGTGCCCAGGGACAGGGAACCTATGGCTACACCTTC
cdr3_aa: CSAQGQGTYGYTF

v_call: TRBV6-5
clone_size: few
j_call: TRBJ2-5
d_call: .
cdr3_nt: TGTGCCAGCAGTTACCCCTGGTCGGGCGGGGCCCAAGAGACCCAGTACTTC
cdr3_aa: CASSYPWSGGAQETQYF

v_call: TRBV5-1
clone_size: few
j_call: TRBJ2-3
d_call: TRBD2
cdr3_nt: TGCGCCAGCAGCTACGGACTAGCGGGAGTCACAGATACGCAGTATTTT
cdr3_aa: CASSYGLAGVTDTQYF

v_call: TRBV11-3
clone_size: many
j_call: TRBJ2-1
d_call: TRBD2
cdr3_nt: TGTGCCAGCAGCTTAGATCCCGGGATCCGGGGGGATAATGAGCAGTTCTTC
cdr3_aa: CASSLDPGIRGDNEQFF

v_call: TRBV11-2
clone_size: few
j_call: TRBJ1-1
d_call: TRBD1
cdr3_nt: TGTGCCAGCAGCACTTCAGGGGGCTATACTGAAGCTTTCTTT
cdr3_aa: CASSTSGGYTEAFF

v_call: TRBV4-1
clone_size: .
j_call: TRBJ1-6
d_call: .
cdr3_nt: TGCGCCAGCAGCCAAGCACAAACCTATAATTCACCCCTACACTTT
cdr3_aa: CASSQAQTYNSPLHF

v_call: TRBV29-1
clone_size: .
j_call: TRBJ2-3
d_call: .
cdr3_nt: TGCAGCGTAACAGGGGGGGCAGATACGCAGTATTTT
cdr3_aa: CSVTGGADTQYF

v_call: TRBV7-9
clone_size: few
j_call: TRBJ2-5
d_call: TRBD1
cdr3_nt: TGTGCCAGCAGCGGTACCGGGACAGGGGCCCAAGAGACCCAGTACTTC
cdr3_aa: CASSGTGTGAQETQYF

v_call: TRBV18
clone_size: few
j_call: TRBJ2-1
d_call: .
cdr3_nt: TGTGCCAGCTCCCCCAGGACAGTTAATTACAATGAGCAGTTCTTC
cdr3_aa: CASSPRTVNYNEQFF

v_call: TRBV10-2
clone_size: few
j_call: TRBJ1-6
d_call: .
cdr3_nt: TGCGCCAGCAGTGCCTGGGCTAGGTCCTATAATTCACCCCTCCACTTT
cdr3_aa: CASSAWARSYNSPLHF

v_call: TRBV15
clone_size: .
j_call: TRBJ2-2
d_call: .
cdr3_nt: TGTGCCACCAGCAGAGACCCCGGTGCGACCGGGGAGCTGTTTTTT
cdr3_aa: CATSRDPGATGELFF

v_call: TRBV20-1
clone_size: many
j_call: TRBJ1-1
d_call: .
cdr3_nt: TGCAGTGCCAGGAAAGGTGACGGGGGATGGACTGAAGCTTTCTTT
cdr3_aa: CSARKGDGGWTEAFF

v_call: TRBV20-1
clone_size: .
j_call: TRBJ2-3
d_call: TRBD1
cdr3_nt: TGCAGTGCAAAAGTCAGACAGGGGGCTAGCACAGATACGCAGTATTTT
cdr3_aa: CSAKVRQGASTDTQYF

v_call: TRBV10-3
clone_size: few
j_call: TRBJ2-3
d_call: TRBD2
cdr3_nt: TGTGCCATCAGTGGGACTAGCGGGAGTGGAGTGTCTGATACGCAGTATTTT
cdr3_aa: CAISGTSGSGVSDTQYF

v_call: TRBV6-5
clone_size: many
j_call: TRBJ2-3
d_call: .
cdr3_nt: TGTGCCAGCAGTTACTCGGACGCGAGAAGTGGGGGTACGCAGTATTTT
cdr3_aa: CASSYSDARSGGTQYF

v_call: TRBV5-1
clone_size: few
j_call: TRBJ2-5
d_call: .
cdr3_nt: TGCGCCAGCAGCTTGATCGGGGTTGGTACCCGGGAGACCCAGTACTTC
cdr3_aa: CASSLIGVGTRETQYF

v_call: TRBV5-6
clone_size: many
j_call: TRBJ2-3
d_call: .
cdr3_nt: TGTGCCAGCAGCTTGGTGGCAGGTGCTACAGATACGCAGTATTTT
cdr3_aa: CASSLVAGATDTQYF

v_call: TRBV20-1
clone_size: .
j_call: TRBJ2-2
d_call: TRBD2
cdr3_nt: TGCAGTGCTAGCTCCATTGGACTAGCGGGAGGACCGAACACCGGGGAGCTGTTTTTT
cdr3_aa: CSASSIGLAGGPNTGELFF

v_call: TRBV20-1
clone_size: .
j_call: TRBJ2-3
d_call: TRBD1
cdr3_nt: TGCAGTGCTCTCCCGGGGACAGGGACCACAGATACGCAGTATTTT
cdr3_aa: CSALPGTGTTDTQYF

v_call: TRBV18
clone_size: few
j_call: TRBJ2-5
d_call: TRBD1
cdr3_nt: TGTGCCAGCTCAGAATCACCTCCAGGACAGGGGAAAGAGACCCAGTACTTC
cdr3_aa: CASSESPPGQGKETQYF

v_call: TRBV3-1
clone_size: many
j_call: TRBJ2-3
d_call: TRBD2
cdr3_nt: TGTGCCAGCAGCCACCCCACTAGCGGGACCACAGATACGCAGTATTTT
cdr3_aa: CASSHPTSGTTDTQYF

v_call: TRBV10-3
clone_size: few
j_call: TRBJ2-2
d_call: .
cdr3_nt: TGTGCCATCAGCGAGGACCCAGCTGGTGGGCTGTTTTTT
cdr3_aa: CAISEDPAGGLFF

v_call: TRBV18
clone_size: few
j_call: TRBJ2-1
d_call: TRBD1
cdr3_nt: TGTGCCAGCTCACCATCTCGGGCAGGGGGCAATGAGCAGTTCTTC
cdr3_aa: CASSPSRAGGNEQFF

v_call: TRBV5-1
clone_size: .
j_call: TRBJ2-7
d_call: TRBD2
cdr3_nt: TGCGCCAGCAGCCCTGGGACTACCGACTACGTTCGGTACTTC
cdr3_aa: CASSPGTTDYVRYF

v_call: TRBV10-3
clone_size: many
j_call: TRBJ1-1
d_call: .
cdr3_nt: TGTGCCATCAGTGATCCTTCAGGCTTGAACACTGAAGCTTTCTTT
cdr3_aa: CAISDPSGLNTEAFF

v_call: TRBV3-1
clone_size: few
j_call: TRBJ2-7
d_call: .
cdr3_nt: TGTGCCAGCAGCCAAGTTTGGGACTCGAGCTCCTACGAGCAGTACTTC
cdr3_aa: CASSQVWDSSSYEQYF

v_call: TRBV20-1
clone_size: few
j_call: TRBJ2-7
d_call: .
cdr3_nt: TGCAGTGCTAGAGCCCCCGTCGGTGGCGAGCAGTACTTC
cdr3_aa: CSARAPVGGEQYF

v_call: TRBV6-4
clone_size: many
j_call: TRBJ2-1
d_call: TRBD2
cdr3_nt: TGTGCCAGCAGTGAAAAGCGGGAGGGCTACAATGAGCAGTTCTTC
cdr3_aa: CASSEKREGYNEQFF

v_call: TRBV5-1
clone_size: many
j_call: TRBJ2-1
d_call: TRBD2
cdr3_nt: TGCGCCAGCAGCCTTAGCGGGACCCAGCCCTACAATGAGCAGTTCTTC
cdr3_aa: CASSLSGTQPYNEQFF

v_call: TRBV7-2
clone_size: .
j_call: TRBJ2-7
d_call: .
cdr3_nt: TGTGCCAGCAGCTTAATGGCAGGGTTGGGCTACGAGCAGTACTTC
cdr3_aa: CASSLMAGLGYEQYF

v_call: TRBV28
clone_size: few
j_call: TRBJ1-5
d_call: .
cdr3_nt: TGTGCCAGCAGCACATTATCCGGGACCCCATATAGCAATCAGCCCCAGCATTTT
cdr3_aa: CASSTLSGTPYSNQPQHF

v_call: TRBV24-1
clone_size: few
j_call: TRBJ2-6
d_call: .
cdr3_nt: TGTGCCACCAGTGATACCGGGACCCGCGGAGTTGGGGCCAACGTCCTGACTTTC
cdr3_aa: CATSDTGTRGVGANVLTF

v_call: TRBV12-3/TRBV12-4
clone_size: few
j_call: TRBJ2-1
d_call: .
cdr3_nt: TGTGCCAGCAGTTCTCAGGGGTCTGGGAATGAGCAGTTCTTC
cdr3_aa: CASSSQGSGNEQFF

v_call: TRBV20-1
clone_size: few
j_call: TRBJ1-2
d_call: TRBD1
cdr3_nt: TGCAGTGCCCCCCTGACAGGGTCTGGCTACACCTTC
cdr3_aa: CSAPLTGSGYTF

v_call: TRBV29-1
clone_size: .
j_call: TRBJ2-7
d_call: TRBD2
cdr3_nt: TGCAGCGTTGAACTCGGGGCGGGAGGCTCCTACGAGCAGTACTTC
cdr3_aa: CSVELGAGGSYEQYF

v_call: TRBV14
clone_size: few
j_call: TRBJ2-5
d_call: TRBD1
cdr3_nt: TGTGCCAGCAGCCTCCGACAGGGGAGGGAGACCCAGTACTTC
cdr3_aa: CASSLRQGRETQYF

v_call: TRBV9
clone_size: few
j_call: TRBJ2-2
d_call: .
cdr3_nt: TGTGCCAGCAGACGAGAAGGGAACACCGGGGAGCTGTTTTTT
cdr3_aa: CASRREGNTGELFF

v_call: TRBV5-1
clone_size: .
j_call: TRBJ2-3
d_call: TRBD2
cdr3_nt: TGCGCCAGCAGCGGGGGGAGGGCCGGACCAGATACGCAGTATTTT
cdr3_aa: CASSGGRAGPDTQYF

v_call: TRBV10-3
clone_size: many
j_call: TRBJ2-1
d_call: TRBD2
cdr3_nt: TGTGCCATCACCCCCACTAGCGGGGTGGGACAGCAGTTCTTC
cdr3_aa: CAITPTSGVGQQFF

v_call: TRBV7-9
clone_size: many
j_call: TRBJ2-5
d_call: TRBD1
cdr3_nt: TGTGCCAGCAGCCCGCCCCACAGGGGATGGGAGACCCAGTACTTC
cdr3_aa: CASSPPHRGWETQYF

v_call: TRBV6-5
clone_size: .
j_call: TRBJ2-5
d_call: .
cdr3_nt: TGTGCCAGCAGTTACCCCGACAAGGGGGAGACCCAGTACTTC
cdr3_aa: CASSYPDKGETQYF

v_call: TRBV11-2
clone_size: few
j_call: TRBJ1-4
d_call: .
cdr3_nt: TGTGCCAGCAGCTTCGCAAGGGGTGAAAAACTGTTTTTT
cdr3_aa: CASSFARGEKLFF

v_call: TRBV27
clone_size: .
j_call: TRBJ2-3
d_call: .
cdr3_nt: TGTGCCAGCAGTCCTGTAGTGGACACAGATACGCAGTATTTT
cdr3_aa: CASSPVVDTDTQYF